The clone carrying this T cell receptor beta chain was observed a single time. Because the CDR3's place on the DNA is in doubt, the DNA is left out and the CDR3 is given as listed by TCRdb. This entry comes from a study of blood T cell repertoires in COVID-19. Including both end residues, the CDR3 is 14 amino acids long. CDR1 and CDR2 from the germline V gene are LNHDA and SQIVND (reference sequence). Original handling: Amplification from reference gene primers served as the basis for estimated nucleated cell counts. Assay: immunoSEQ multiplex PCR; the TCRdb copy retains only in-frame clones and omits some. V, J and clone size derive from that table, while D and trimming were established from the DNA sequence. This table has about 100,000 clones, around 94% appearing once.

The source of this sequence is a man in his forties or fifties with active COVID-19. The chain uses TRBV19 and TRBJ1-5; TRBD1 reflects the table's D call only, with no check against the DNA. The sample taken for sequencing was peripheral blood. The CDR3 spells CASTSDRGHQPQHF.